These 13 T cell receptor beta chains came from one sample sequenced in a study of beta chain features in type 1 diabetes. The sequenced template was cDNA made from the entire isolated RNA. The method was immunoSEQ multiplex PCR; TCRdb's version includes in-frame clones alone and lacks a portion of them. This table has approximately 170,000 clones, approximately 8.4% appearing once. Material: central memory CD4+ T cells from blood. These receptors were taken from a young woman in good health.

There are a few counts of this clone. The V gene is TRBV7-3, the J gene TRBJ2-3; D is possibly TRBD1 (6 bases). Germline V lookup: CDR1 SGHTA, CDR2 FQGTGA. The length of the CDR3 is 15 residues. V was trimmed by 1 base and J by 2 bases, leaving 10 bases between them. The CDR3 DNA reads as TGTGCCAGCAGCTTAATACAGGGAACCACAGATACGCAGTATTTT. This gives the protein CASSLIQGTTDTQYF.

Ten or more counts support this clone. CDR3 coding DNA: TGTGCCAGCAGCCCCCGGGACTCACGAAATGAGCAGTTCTTC. This codes for CASSPRDSRNEQFF. The rearrangement uses TRBV13 and TRBJ2-1, with D perhaps matching TRBD2 (6 bases). The length of the CDR3 is 14 residues. Germline V lookup: CDR1 PRHDT, CDR2 FYEKMQ (reference sequence). The V gene lost 5 bases and the J gene lost 7 bases, with 15 bases spanning the gap.

This rearrangement joins TRBV4-2 to TRBJ2-7; 9 positions match TRBD1. In germline, CDR1 is LGHNA, CDR2 YNFKEQ. The CDR3 contains 15 residues. J lost 6 bases, V lost 2 bases, and 8 bases had no gene match. The CDR3 here is CASSQTGTGLVEQYF. In DNA form, the CDR3 reads TGTGCCAGCAGCCAAACCGGGACAGGGCTGGTCGAGCAGTACTTC.

The chain links TRBV9 to TRBJ1-5; D perhaps matches TRBD1 (5 bases). CDR3 length: 13 residues. Trimming left V 4 bases short and J 4 bases short, with 9 bases between. Germline V gene data show CDR1 as SGDLS and CDR2 as YYNGEE. CDR3 residues: CASSQGGNQPQHF. The CDR3, as DNA: TGTGCCAGCAGCCAGGGTGGGAATCAGCCCCAGCATTTT.

V is TRBV2 and J is TRBJ1-1; a weak D match, TRBD1 (6 bases). The CDR3 has 15 amino acids. Germline CDR1 reads SNHLY; CDR2 reads FYNNEI. V gave up 2 bases and J gave up 3 bases, with 13 bases separating them. CDR3 sequence (DNA): TGTGCCAGCAGTGAAAGTCAGGGGTCGGACACTGAAGCTTTCTTT. Encoded protein: CASSESQGSDTEAFF.

This chain connects TRBV9 to TRBJ2-2, with a weak D call TRBD2 (6 bases). This CDR3 spans 16 amino acids. Trimming stripped 3 bases from V and 2 bases from J, with 14 bases between. Germline lookup yields CDR1 SGDLS and CDR2 YYNGEE. The CDR3 sequence: CASSADRDSNTGELFF. CDR3 DNA: TGTGCCAGCAGCGCCGATCGGGACTCCAACACCGGGGAGCTGTTTTTT.

The chain employs TRBV5-1 and TRBJ2-1; TRBD2 agrees at 12 bases. Trimming at V came to 3 bases and at J to 9 bases, leaving 4 bases not matched to a gene. Germline V lookup: CDR1 SGHRS, CDR2 YFSETQ. The CDR3 loop spans 14 amino acids. CDR3 loop: CASSYMGLAGEQFF. The DNA for the CDR3 is TGCGCCAGCAGCTACATGGGACTAGCGGGTGAGCAGTTCTTC.

This clone was recorded a few times. The rearrangement joins TRBV6-6 to TRBJ2-7; 9 bases match TRBD2. Trimming at V came to 6 bases and at J to 3 bases, leaving 3 bases not matched to a gene. Germline CDR1 reads MNHNY; CDR2 reads SVGAGI (reference sequence). The CDR3 is 13 residues long. Here the CDR3 DNA reads TGTGCCAGCAGACTTAGCGGGGGCTACGAGCAGTACTTC. The encoded protein is CASRLSGGYEQYF.

The rearrangement joins TRBV5-6 to TRBJ2-2; 8 positions match TRBD2. V shed 1 base, J shed 0 bases, and the junction held 2 bases outside the gene matches. The CDR3 has 16 residues. Per germline, CDR1 SGHDT and CDR2 YYEEEE. The CDR3 sequence is CASSLLRGANTGELFF. Here the CDR3 DNA reads TGTGCCAGCAGCTTGCTGCGGGGGGCGAACACCGGGGAGCTGTTTTTT.

This clone was recorded a few times. J is TRBJ1-1 and V is TRBV5-6, with D perhaps matching TRBD1 (6 bases). The CDR3 is 16 amino acids. Germline V gene lookup returns CDR1 SGHDT and CDR2 YYEEEE. V was shortened by 1 base and J by 4 bases, with 17 bases between the two germline ends. CDR3 nucleotide sequence: TGTGCCAGCAGCTTGAAATCGTGGCAGGGGATCACTGAAGCTTTCTTT. As protein: CASSLKSWQGITEAFF.

In nucleotides, the CDR3 is TGTGCCAGTAGTAGAGGACAGGCCTCGTATGGCTACACCTTC. This gives the protein CASSRGQASYGYTF. The V gene is TRBV19, the J gene TRBJ1-2; 7 bases fit TRBD1. Germline V gene data show CDR1 as LNHDA and CDR2 as SQIVND (reference sequence). The length of the CDR3 is 14 residues. V shed 4 bases, J shed 5 bases, and the junction held 7 bases outside the gene matches.

This clone was detected only a few times. V and J are TRBV29-1 and TRBJ1-1; D is uncertain. Germline assignment: CDR1 SQVTM and CDR2 ANQGSEA. Trimming stripped 7 bases from V and 3 bases from J, with 21 bases between. This CDR3 is 15 amino acids long. The CDR3 loop reads CSAPDWGEEDTEAFF. As DNA, the CDR3 is TGCAGCGCCCCTGATTGGGGAGAGGAGGACACTGAAGCTTTCTTT.

The sample holds a few counts of this clone. V usage is TRBV2 and J usage is TRBJ2-3; D call uncertain. Germline CDR1 and CDR2: SNHLY and FYNNEI. Trimming removed 2 bases from V and 3 bases from J, with 3 bases in between. The CDR3 has 12 residues. DNA of the CDR3: TGTGCCAGCAGTGAACGGACAGATACGCAGTATTTT. This codes for CASSERTDTQYF.